This T cell receptor (beta chain) was identified in a study of patients and donors after allogeneic stem cell transplantation. TCRdb analysed the RT-PCR reads with MiXCR anew, one entry per CDR3 protein. The table includes about 200,000 distinct CDR3 sequences, more than 35% detected once. The CDR3 covers 16 residues. Germline assignment: CDR1 SGHTA and CDR2 FQGNSA. V was pared by 1 base and J by 9 bases, with 5 bases of the junction left unmatched. The clonotype comes from a human donor who was either an allogeneic HSCT recipient or a stem cell or donor lymphocyte infusion donor (not recorded which). It is not recorded whose cells these are; they may come from a transplant donor. Sequenced input: blood, either unsorted or a sorted T cell fraction (not recorded which). The rearrangement uses TRBV7-2 and TRBJ2-1, with 14 bases matching TRBD2. CDR3 bases: TGTGCCAGCAGCTTAGAAGGGACTAGCGGGAGTGCTGAGCAGTTCTTC. Its protein product is CASSLEGTSGSAEQFF.